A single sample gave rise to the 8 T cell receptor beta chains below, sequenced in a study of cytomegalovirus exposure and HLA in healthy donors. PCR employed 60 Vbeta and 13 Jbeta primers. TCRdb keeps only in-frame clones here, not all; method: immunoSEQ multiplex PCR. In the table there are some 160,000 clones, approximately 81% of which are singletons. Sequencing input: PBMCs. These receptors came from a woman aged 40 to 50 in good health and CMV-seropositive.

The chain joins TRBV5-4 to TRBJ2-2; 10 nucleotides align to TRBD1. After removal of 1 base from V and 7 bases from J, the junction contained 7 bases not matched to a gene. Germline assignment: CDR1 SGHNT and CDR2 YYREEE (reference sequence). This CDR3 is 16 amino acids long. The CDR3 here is CASSLPGTGEIGELFF. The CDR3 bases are TGTGCCAGCAGCTTGCCCGGGACAGGGGAAATCGGGGAGCTGTTTTTT.

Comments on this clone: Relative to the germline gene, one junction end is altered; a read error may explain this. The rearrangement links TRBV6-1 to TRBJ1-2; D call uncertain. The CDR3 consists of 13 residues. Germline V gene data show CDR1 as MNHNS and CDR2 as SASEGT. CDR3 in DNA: TGTGCCAACAGTTCCTCAGGAAGAGGGGGCTACACCTTC. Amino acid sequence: CANSSSGRGGYTF.

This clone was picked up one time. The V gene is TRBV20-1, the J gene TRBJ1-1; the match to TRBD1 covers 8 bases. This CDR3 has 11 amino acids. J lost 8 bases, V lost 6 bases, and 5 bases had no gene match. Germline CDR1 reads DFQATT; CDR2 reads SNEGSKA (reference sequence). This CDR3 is CSARRTGEAFF. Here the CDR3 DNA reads TGCAGTGCAAGACGGACAGGGGAAGCTTTCTTT.

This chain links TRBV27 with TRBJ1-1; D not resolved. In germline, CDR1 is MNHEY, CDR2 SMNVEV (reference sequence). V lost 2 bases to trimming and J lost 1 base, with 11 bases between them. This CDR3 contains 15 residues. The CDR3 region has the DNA TGTGCCAGCAGTTTAACGTGGACTGGGAACACTGAAGCTTTCTTT. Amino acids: CASSLTWTGNTEAFF.

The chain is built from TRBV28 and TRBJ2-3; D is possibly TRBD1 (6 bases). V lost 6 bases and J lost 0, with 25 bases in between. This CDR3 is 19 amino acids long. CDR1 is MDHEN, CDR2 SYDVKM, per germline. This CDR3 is CASRDGRLDRTASTDTQYF. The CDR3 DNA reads TGTGCCAGCAGGGACGGGCGCCTCGACAGGACCGCTAGCACAGATACGCAGTATTTT.

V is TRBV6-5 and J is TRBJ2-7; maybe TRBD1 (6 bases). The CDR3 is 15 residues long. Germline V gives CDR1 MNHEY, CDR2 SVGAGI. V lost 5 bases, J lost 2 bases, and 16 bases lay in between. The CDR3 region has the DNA TGTGCCAGCAGTCGACGTTGGGGACAAGCCTACGAGCAGTACTTC. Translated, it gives CASSRRWGQAYEQYF.

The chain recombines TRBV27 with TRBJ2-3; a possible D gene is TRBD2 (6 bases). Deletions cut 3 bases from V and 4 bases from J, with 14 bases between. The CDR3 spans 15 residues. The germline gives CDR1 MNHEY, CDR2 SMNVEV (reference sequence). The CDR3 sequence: CASSLLRGVPDTQYF. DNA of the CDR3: TGTGCCAGCAGTTTGTTGCGGGGTGTTCCAGATACGCAGTATTTT.

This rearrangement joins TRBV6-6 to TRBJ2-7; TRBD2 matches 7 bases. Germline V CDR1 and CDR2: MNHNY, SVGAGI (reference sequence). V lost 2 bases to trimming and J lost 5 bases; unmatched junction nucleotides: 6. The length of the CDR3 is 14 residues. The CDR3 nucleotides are TGTGCCAGCAGTTACGGGAGGGCGGACCACGAGCAGTACTTC. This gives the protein CASSYGRADHEQYF.